The present TCR beta chain was sequenced within a study of blood T cell repertoires in COVID-19. Turning to the study itself: The analysed material was cDNA or gDNA that came from T cells, B-cell-depleted T cells, or PBMCs.

Participants classified as exposed had met a COVID-19 case within 2 weeks before study entry. The trim removed 0 bases at V and 10 bases at J, leaving 6 bases unmatched. This CDR3 region has 15 residues. CDR1 is SGHNT, CDR2 YYREEE, per germline (reference sequence). Libraries were prepared by immunoSEQ multiplex PCR; TCRdb keeps only in-frame clonotypes and omits some of them. The sample has about 260,000 clones; about nine tenths are singletons. The sequence was obtained from a man aged 45 to 65 who had been exposed to COVID-19. The genes are TRBV5-4 and TRBJ2-1, with 11 bases fitting TRBD2. The sequenced sample consisted of PBMCs or T cells enriched from blood (not recorded which). Here the CDR3 reads CASSLGSGGALEQFF. Here the CDR3 DNA reads TGTGCCAGCAGCTTGGGTAGCGGGGGGGCCTTGGAGCAGTTCTTC.